This TCR delta chain was identified during a study of gamma-delta T cells after stem cell transplantation. TCRdb reanalysed the RT-PCR reads with CATT. The top ten clones hold over 11% of a sample with thousands of delta-chain clones, 16% of them seen once. This CDR3 comprises 16 residues. Germline CDR1 GEAIGNYY, CDR2 EKD. Trimming took off 1 base at V and 2 bases at J, with 16 bases between the two ends. The source is a human donor. It is not recorded whose cells these are; they may come from a transplant donor. The specimen sequenced was gamma-delta T cells. This rearrangement joins TRDV2 to TRDJ1, with D possibly matching TRDD2 (6 bases). The CDR3 sequence is CACDTLLRATTDKLIF. The CDR3 DNA reads TGTGCCTGTGACACTCTCCTACGGGCGACTACCGATAAACTCATCTTT.